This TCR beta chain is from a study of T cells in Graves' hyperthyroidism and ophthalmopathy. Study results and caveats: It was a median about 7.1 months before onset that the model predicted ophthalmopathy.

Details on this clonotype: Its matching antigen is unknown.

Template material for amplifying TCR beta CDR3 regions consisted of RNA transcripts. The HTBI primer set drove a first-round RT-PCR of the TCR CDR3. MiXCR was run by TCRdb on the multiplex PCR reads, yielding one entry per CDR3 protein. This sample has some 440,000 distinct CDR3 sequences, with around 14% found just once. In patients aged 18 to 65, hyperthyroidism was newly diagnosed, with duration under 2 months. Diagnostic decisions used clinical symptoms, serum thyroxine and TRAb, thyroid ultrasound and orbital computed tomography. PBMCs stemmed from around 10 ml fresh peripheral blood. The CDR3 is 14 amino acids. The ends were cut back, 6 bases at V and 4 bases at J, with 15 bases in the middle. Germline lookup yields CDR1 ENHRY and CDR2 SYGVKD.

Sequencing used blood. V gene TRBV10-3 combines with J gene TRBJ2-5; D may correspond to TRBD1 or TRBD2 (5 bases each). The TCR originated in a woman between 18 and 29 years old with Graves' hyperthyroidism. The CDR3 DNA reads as TGTGCCATCAGCGGGACCACCGCGGGAGAGACCCAGTACTTC. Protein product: CAISGTTAGETQYF.